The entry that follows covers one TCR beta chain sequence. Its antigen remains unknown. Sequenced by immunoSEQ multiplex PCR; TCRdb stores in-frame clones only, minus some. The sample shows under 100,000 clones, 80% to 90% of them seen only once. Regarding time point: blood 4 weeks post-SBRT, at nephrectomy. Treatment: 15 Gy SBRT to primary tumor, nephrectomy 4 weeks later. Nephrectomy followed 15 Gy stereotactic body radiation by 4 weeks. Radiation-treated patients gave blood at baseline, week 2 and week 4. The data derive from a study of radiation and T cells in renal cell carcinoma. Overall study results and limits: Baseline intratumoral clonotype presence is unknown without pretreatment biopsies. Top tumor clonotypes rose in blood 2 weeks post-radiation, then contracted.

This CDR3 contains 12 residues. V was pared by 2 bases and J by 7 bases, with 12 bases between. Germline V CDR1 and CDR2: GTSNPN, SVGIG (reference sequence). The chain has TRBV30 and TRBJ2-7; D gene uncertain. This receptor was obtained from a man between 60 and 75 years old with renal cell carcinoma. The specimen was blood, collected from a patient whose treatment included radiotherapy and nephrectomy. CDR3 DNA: TGTGCCTGGAGTAGCCTCCTGGGGGAGCAGTACTTC. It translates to CAWSSLLGEQYF.